The clone carrying this TCR beta chain showed up many times. Single cDNA molecules in the library carried unique molecular identifiers attached during preparation. Each CDR3 protein gets one entry after TCRdb re-called the RACE reads with MiXCR. The sample contains more than 250,000 distinct CDR3 sequences, about 8.1% of which appear only once. Indicated time point: pre-sensitization, week 0. This sample's treatment: therapeutic diphenylcyclopropenone sensitization with weekly scalp DPC. Blood draws came before every patch-test application. The entry originates in a study of human T cells and chemical hapten exposure. Whole-study context: Across its 20 to 25 weeks, the study gave patients weekly diphenylcyclopropenone doses to the scalp. Variability of per-sample TCR yields stemmed mainly from small differences in pooled library volume.

Trimming stripped 1 base from V and 8 bases from J, with 18 bases between. The CDR3 consists of 16 residues. The germline gives CDR1 MGHRA, CDR2 YSYEKL. The sequencing here drew on whole blood, taken in connection with sensitization to the hapten diphenylcyclopropenone (DPC). The TCR sequence derives from a woman aged 40 to 50 with alopecia areata. Some clones in this sample may be carry-over from other donors' samples. The gene calls are TRBV4-1 and TRBJ2-4; D perhaps matches TRBD1 (6 bases). In nucleotides, the CDR3 is TGCGCCAGCAGCCAAGGGGGAATCAGGGGAAATTACATTCAGTACTTC. Its translation: CASSQGGIRGNYIQYF.